A single T cell receptor (beta chain) is shown here with its context. What it recognizes is unknown. It was with a sample-barcoded 5' primer and a J-beta primer mix that a second PCR of roughly 7 to 12 cycles was run. One entry per CDR3 protein results from TCRdb running MiXCR on the 5' RACE reads. The table lists around 1.5 million distinct CDR3 sequences, approximately 59% of them singletons, with about 6.7% in the top ten. This sample is part of a study of blood T cells in healthy people across ages. Findings and caveats of the study: The CMV status of each donor remained undetermined, and this could have confounded shifts in expanded clonotypes. Diversity figures based on one million T cells were deemed too low.

The V and J ends lost 4 bases and 0 bases respectively, with 12 bases between them. CDR3 length equals 15 residues. Germline assignment: CDR1 SGHVS and CDR2 FQNEAQ. V is TRBV7-8 and J is TRBJ2-5, with D possibly matching TRBD2 (6 bases). Material for sequencing was blood. The receptor was derived from a man between 18 and 35 years old in good health. The CDR3 protein is CASSSSGDYQETQYF. The DNA of the CDR3 is TGTGCCAGCAGCTCCTCGGGGGACTACCAAGAGACCCAGTACTTC.